The clone carrying this T cell receptor (beta chain) has ten or more counts. What it binds is unknown. These data are taken from a study of early T cells in non-severe SARS-CoV-2 infection. Background on the study: The chains were unpaired, and the sequenced material was bulk RNA from unsorted whole blood.

The study's findings and limits: VDJdb-based matching was biased toward anti-spike CD8 responses and missed private and CD4 specificities.

Unique molecular identifiers (one per individual cDNA molecule) were attached. Each CDR3 protein is one row after TCRdb ran MiXCR on the 5' RACE reads. This repertoire shows about 69,000 distinct CDR3 sequences, 8.5% to 10% found once; its top ten account for about 5.6%. The sequence came from an adult who was a healthcare worker with PCR-confirmed SARS-CoV-2 infection or an uninfected control (not recorded which). Sequenced material: whole blood.

CDR3 bases: TGTGCCAGCAGCTTAGTGGGAAACACCATATATTTT. It translates to CASSLVGNTIYF. The genes are TRBV7-9 and TRBJ1-3; D gene ambiguous. Trimming left V 1 base short and J 4 bases short, with 2 bases between. CDR3 length: 12 amino acids. Per germline, CDR1 SEHNR and CDR2 FQNEAQ (reference sequence).